Following are 9 T cell receptor beta chains from one sample sequenced in a study of shared clonotypes between healthy human individuals. Profiling relied on immunoSEQ multiplex PCR, and the TCRdb table lists in-frame clones only, not all of them. This table holds 550,000 to 850,000 clones, 72% found once. Sequences were obtained from memory CD4+ T cells sorted from blood. Subset in this sample: CD45RA-negative fraction. All receptors come from a woman aged 25 to 45 in good health.

The rearrangement links TRBV5-4 to TRBJ2-7; D perhaps matches TRBD1 (5 bases). The germline CDR1 and CDR2 sequences are SGHNT and YYREEE (reference sequence). Trimming stripped 4 bases from V and 2 bases from J, with 16 bases between. The CDR3 is 15 residues long. CDR3 DNA sequence: TGTGCCAGCAGCCCGAGCAGACAGCCCCCCTACGAGCAGTACTTC. Amino acid sequence: CASSPSRQPPYEQYF.

This clone was counted a few times. The rearrangement joins TRBV11-3 to TRBJ2-7, with D unclear. V gave up 5 bases and J gave up 3 bases, with 5 bases separating them. This CDR3 is 11 amino acids long. Germline CDR1 SGHNT, CDR2 YENEEA. For the CDR3, the DNA is TGTGCCAGCAGCCCCCGCTACGAGCAGTACTTC. It translates to CASSPRYEQYF.

The gene calls are TRBV4-1 and TRBJ2-7; the D is unclear. The V and J ends lost 1 base and 4 bases respectively, with 14 bases between them. Germline-derived CDR1 and CDR2 are MGHRA and YSYEKL. The CDR3 consists of 15 residues. The CDR3 DNA is TGCGCCAGCAGCCAAGCTCCTTCTGTGGGGTACGAGCAGTACTTC. Translated: CASSQAPSVGYEQYF.

The chain has TRBV10-3 and TRBJ2-1; no firm D call. Germline V gene data show CDR1 as ENHRY and CDR2 as SYGVKD. V gave up 2 bases and J gave up 4 bases, with 12 bases separating them. There are 15 residues in the CDR3. The chain's CDR3 is CAISEGRNSYNEQFF. The CDR3, as DNA: TGTGCCATCAGTGAGGGGCGAAATAGTTACAATGAGCAGTTCTTC.

V and J are TRBV28 and TRBJ2-5, with 7 positions matching TRBD2. V lost 5 bases and J lost 2; bases outside the gene matches: 5. This CDR3 contains 14 residues. CDR1 is MDHEN, CDR2 SYDVKM, per germline. For the CDR3, the DNA is TGTGCCAGCAGTACGGGGACTATACAAGAGACCCAGTACTTC. Its translation: CASSTGTIQETQYF. Looking up the rest from reference TRBV28 and TRBJ2-5 gives the full variable domain: DVKVTQSSRYLVKRTGEKVFLECVQDMDHENMFWYRQDPGLGLRLIYFSYDVKMKEKGDIPEGYSVSREKKERFSLILESASTNQTSMYLCASSTGTIQETQYFGPGTRLLVL.

The gene calls are TRBV5-4 and TRBJ2-2, with D perhaps TRBD1 (5 bases). The CDR3 consists of 14 residues. The germline gives CDR1 SGHNT, CDR2 YYREEE (reference sequence). Trimming left V 4 bases short and J 8 bases short, with 15 bases between. The CDR3 DNA is TGTGCCAGCAGCCCATCACAGGTTACTGGGGAGCTGTTTTTT. It codes for CASSPSQVTGELFF. Drawing the rest from reference TRBV5-4 and TRBJ2-2, the complete variable domain is ETGVTQSPTHLIKTRGQQVTLRCSSQSGHNTVSWYQQALGQGPQFIFQYYREEENGRGNFPPRFSGLQFPNYSSELNVNALELDDSALYLCASSPSQVTGELFFGEGSRLTVL.

This clone was found many times. J is TRBJ2-5 and V is TRBV6-7, with D possibly being TRBD2 (6 bases). TRBV6-7 is identified as an open reading frame with a role that is uncertain. CDR3 size: 16 residues. V was clipped by 2 bases and J by 5 bases, with 18 bases between them. The CDR3 DNA is TGTGCCAGCAGTTACCCCGTTCTGGGGGGAGCGGAGACCCAGTACTTC. Translated, it gives CASSYPVLGGAETQYF.

The chain couples TRBV30 to TRBJ1-4; D possibly corresponds to TRBD1 (5 bases). Germline V gene lookup returns CDR1 GTSNPN and CDR2 SVGIG (reference sequence). This CDR3 is 18 amino acids long. Trimming removed 0 bases at V and 7 bases at J, with 24 bases between. CDR3 region: CAWSVNTGGIRRREKLFF. The CDR3 DNA reads as TGTGCCTGGAGTGTAAATACGGGGGGGATCCGCAGGCGTGAAAAACTGTTTTTT.

This chain links TRBV6-5 with TRBJ2-1; tentative D call: TRBD2 (7 bases). V was pared by 1 base and J by 9 bases, with 19 bases between. CDR3 size: 16 residues. Germline V gene sequence: CDR1 MNHEY, CDR2 SVGAGI. DNA of the CDR3: TGTGCCAGCAGTTACTATAAACTAGCGAAGGGGGGTGAGCAGTTCTTC. Protein product: CASSYYKLAKGGEQFF.